This is a list of T cell receptor beta chains from one sample in a study of early T cells in non-severe SARS-CoV-2 infection. TCRdb analysed the 5' RACE reads with MiXCR anew, one entry per CDR3 protein. The sample yields 30,000 to 40,000 distinct CDR3 sequences, approximately 8.7% seen once. The sequences come from whole blood, collected at baseline. The receptors were sampled from an adult who was a healthcare worker with PCR-confirmed SARS-CoV-2 infection or an uninfected control (not recorded which). The CDR3 runs from the conserved cysteine through the conserved F or W. Fields, in order: V gene, CDR3 length, CDR3 protein.

TRBV20-1 | 13 | CSARDSVVSEQFF
TRBV6-4 | 15 | CASSDPSGGTDTQYF
TRBV6-6 | 14 | CASSPTAANEKLFF
TRBV19 | 13 | CASSAVGAYEQYF
TRBV20-1 | 15 | CSASGRGPRNTEAFF
TRBV11-1 | 15 | CASSLGPGGSYEQYF
TRBV29-1 | 11 | CSVGGTGELFF
TRBV7-9 | 16 | CASSLGPLAGAYEQYF
TRBV7-8 | 16 | CASSLIAVPTNEKLFF
TRBV2 | 16 | CASSERGTSSYNEQFF
TRBV7-8 | 14 | CASSLREGSDTQYF
TRBV19 | 15 | CASSLEGTDAYEQYF
TRBV20-1 | 13 | CSARGGSGNTIYF
TRBV20-1 | 14 | CSAESAGSNSPLHF